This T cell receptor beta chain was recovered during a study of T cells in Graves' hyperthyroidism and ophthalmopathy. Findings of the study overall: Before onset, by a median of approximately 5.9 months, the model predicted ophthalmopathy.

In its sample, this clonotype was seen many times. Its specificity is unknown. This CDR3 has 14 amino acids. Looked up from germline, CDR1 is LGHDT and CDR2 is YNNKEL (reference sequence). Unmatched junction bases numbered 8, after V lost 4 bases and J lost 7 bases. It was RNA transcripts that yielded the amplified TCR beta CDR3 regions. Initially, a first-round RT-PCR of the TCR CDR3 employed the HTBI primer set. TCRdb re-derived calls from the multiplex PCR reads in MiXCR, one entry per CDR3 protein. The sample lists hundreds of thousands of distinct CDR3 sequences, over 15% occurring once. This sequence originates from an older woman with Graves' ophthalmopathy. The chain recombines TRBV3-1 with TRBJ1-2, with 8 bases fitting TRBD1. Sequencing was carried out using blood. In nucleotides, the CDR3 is TGTGCCAGCAGCCGCAACGGACAGGGTTCTGGCTACACCTTC. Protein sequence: CASSRNGQGSGYTF.